One and the same sample provided the 29 T cell receptor beta chains below, sequenced in a study of shared clonotypes between healthy human individuals. Generated by immunoSEQ multiplex PCR, the TCRdb table keeps only in-frame clones and is missing some. Among about 870,000 clones listed, 92% were seen once. Selected positively for CCR7 and CD45RO-negative, naive CD8 cells excluded terminally differentiated effector memory CD45RA+ cells. Sequencing was carried out using naive CD8+ T cells sorted from blood. Receptor source: a man aged 25 to 45 in good health.

The rearrangement uses TRBV10-2 and TRBJ2-1; no clear D. The ends were cut back, 4 bases at V and 3 bases at J, with 7 bases in the middle. The CDR3 is 13 residues long. Germline values: CDR1 WSHSY, CDR2 SAAADI. The CDR3 coding sequence is TGCGCCAGCAGTGGAGGCAACTACAATGAGCAGTTCTTC. Translating it yields CASSGGNYNEQFF.

This clone was recorded a few times. The chain joins TRBV7-9 to TRBJ2-7, with D hard to call. This CDR3 has 11 residues. CDR1 is SEHNR, CDR2 FQNEAQ, per germline (reference sequence). The V end lost 7 bases, the J end lost 4 bases, and 8 bases lay between the germline ends. In nucleotides, the CDR3 is TGTGCCAGCACCGAAGCTTACGAGCAGTACTTC. It translates to CASTEAYEQYF.

The chain joins TRBV4-3 to TRBJ1-1; the D is unclear. The CDR3 is 14 amino acids. Between the trimmed V and J ends, which lost 0 bases and 4 bases, there was a span of 9 bases. From germline, CDR1 is LGHNA and CDR2 YSLEER. The CDR3 DNA reads TGCGCCAGCAGCCAAGATCGGATGAGCACTGAAGCTTTCTTT. This encodes CASSQDRMSTEAFF.

J is TRBJ2-1 and V is TRBV7-9; D unresolved. Per germline, CDR1 SEHNR and CDR2 FQNEAQ (reference sequence). V was pared by 5 bases and J by 0 bases, with 11 bases between. There are 15 residues in the CDR3. CDR3: CASSPLALSYNEQFF. In DNA form, the CDR3 reads TGTGCCAGCAGCCCCCTCGCTCTCTCCTACAATGAGCAGTTCTTC.

The chain is built from TRBV11-3 and TRBJ2-1, with D uncertain. Germline CDR1 SGHNT, CDR2 YENEEA. There are 12 residues in the CDR3. V shed 1 base and J shed 9 bases, with 7 bases lying between them. The CDR3 is CASSLGFREQFF. In DNA form, the CDR3 reads TGTGCCAGCAGCTTAGGCTTCCGTGAGCAGTTCTTC. Full variable domain (outside the CDR3, taken from reference TRBV11-3 and TRBJ2-1): EAGVVQSPRYKIIEKKQPVAFWCNPISGHNTLYWYLQNLGQGPELLIRYENEEAVDDSQLPKDRFSAERLKGVDSTLKIQPAELGDSAVYLCASSLGFREQFFGPGTRLTVL.

The V gene is TRBV6-5, the J gene TRBJ2-7, with a tentative D call TRBD1 (6 bases). CDR1 MNHEY and CDR2 SVGAGI come from the germline V gene. The CDR3 length is 14 residues. The germline V and J ends were trimmed by 6 bases and 3 bases, with 15 bases remaining between them. The CDR3: CASRLQGALYEQYF. The CDR3 DNA is TGTGCCAGCAGATTACAGGGTGCCCTCTACGAGCAGTACTTC.

The chain recombines TRBV18 with TRBJ1-1, with TRBD1 as a possible D gene (5 bases). Trimming took off 3 bases at V and 0 bases at J, with 17 bases between the two ends. This CDR3 is built from 17 residues. Per germline, CDR1 KGHSH and CDR2 LQKENI. The CDR3 DNA follows: TGTGCCAGCTCACCCGACCCCGGGGGGACGATGAACACTGAAGCTTTCTTT. Protein product: CASSPDPGGTMNTEAFF.

Worth noting for this clone: This same CDR3 is encoded by further DNA sequences in the sample. The chain couples TRBV4-1 to TRBJ2-7, with TRBD2 matching over 7 bases. The V gene end was trimmed by 0 bases and the J gene end by 2 bases; junction bases not matched to a gene: 4. This CDR3 comprises 15 residues. Germline CDR1 MGHRA, CDR2 YSYEKL. For the CDR3, the DNA is TGCGCCAGCAGCCAAGATCCCAGCGGGGCCTACGAGCAGTACTTC. Its protein is CASSQDPSGAYEQYF.

This clone was observed a single time. The CDR3 nucleotides read TGTGCCACCGAGGACAGGAAGGACACCGGGGAGCTGTTTTTT. Translated, it gives CATEDRKDTGELFF. The chain uses TRBV2 and TRBJ2-2, with TRBD1 matching over 7 bases. There are 14 residues in the CDR3. In germline, CDR1 is SNHLY, CDR2 FYNNEI. V was clipped by 10 bases and J by 3 bases; unmatched bases: 8. The variable domain in full, completed from reference TRBV2 and TRBJ2-2, reads EPEVTQTPSHQVTQMGQEVILRCVPISNHLYFYWYRQILGQKVEFLVSFYNNEISEKSEIFDDQFSVERPDGSNFTLKIRSTKLEDSAMYFCATEDRKDTGELFFGEGSRLTVL.

The chain combines TRBV5-1 with TRBJ2-7; TRBD1 is a possible D gene (6 bases). V was cut by 3 bases and J by 2 bases, with 24 bases left in between. CDR1 is SGHRS, CDR2 YFSETQ, per germline. This CDR3 contains 18 residues. CDR3: CASSSLTAQGSYPYEQYF. CDR3 in DNA: TGCGCCAGCAGCTCCCTGACTGCACAGGGATCCTATCCCTACGAGCAGTACTTC. The full variable domain, in which reference TRBV5-1 and TRBJ2-7 provide the parts outside the CDR3, is KAGVTQTPRYLIKTRGQQVTLSCSPISGHRSVSWYQQTPGQGLQFLFEYFSETQRNKGNFPGRFSGRQFSNSRSEMNVSTLELGDSALYLCASSSLTAQGSYPYEQYFGPGTRLTVT.

The chain couples TRBV30 to TRBJ1-2; the match to TRBD1 covers 10 bases. Germline CDR1 is GTSNPN and CDR2 is SVGIG (reference sequence). This CDR3 is built from 18 residues. V lost 1 base, J lost 4 bases, and 15 bases stayed unmatched. CDR3 in amino acids: CAWSATNDRGRLGYGYTF. CDR3 coding DNA: TGTGCCTGGAGTGCCACGAATGACAGGGGGCGGCTTGGCTATGGCTACACCTTC.

This chain links TRBV9 with TRBJ2-2, with D maybe TRBD2 (5 bases). The germline V gene has CDR1 SGDLS and CDR2 YYNGEE. V dropped 2 bases and J dropped 8 bases, with 19 bases sitting between them. This CDR3 contains 16 residues. The CDR3 DNA is TGTGCCAGCAGCGTTGGCGGAACGGGGTTCGCTGGGGAGCTGTTTTTT. Translating gives CASSVGGTGFAGELFF.

The rearrangement joins TRBV18 to TRBJ2-2; no clear D gene. This CDR3 is built from 11 residues. Germline loops: CDR1 KGHSH, CDR2 LQKENI. V lost 5 bases, J lost 5 bases, and 3 bases lay in between. In DNA, the CDR3 is TGTGCCAGCTCATATACCGGGGAGCTGTTTTTT. It specifies CASSYTGELFF. The full variable domain, its missing parts supplied by reference TRBV18 and TRBJ2-2, is NAGVMQNPRHLVRRRGQEARLRCSPMKGHSHVYWYRQLPEEGLKFMVYLQKENIIDESGMPKERFSAEFPKEGPSILRIQQVVRGDSAAYFCASSYTGELFFGEGSRLTVL.

The rearrangement uses TRBV5-1 and TRBJ2-1, with 7 bases aligning to TRBD2. The CDR3 length is 18 residues. From germline, CDR1 is SGHRS and CDR2 YFSETQ. With 3 bases clipped from V and 3 bases from J, the junction kept 15 bases outside the gene matches. The CDR3 reads CASSSEGLTSLDYNEQFF. Here the CDR3 DNA reads TGCGCCAGCAGCTCCGAGGGCCTGACTAGCCTCGACTACAATGAGCAGTTCTTC.

This chain uses TRBV5-4 with TRBJ2-2; 8 bases are shared with TRBD2. V was clipped by 2 bases and J by 1 base; unmatched bases: 4. Looked up from germline, CDR1 is SGHNT and CDR2 is YYREEE (reference sequence). CDR3 length: 16 residues. The CDR3 is CASSLLLAGNTGELFF. The CDR3 bases are TGTGCCAGCAGCTTACTGCTAGCGGGGAACACCGGGGAGCTGTTTTTT.

The chain has TRBV5-1 and TRBJ2-5, with D perhaps TRBD1 (6 bases). CDR1 SGHRS and CDR2 YFSETQ come from the germline V gene. The CDR3 has 13 residues. Trimming took 4 bases from V and 0 from J, leaving 7 bases between them. The CDR3 DNA reads as TGCGCCAGCAGCACAGGGTACCAAGAGACCCAGTACTTC. Translated: CASSTGYQETQYF.

The V and J genes are TRBV5-5 and TRBJ2-7; the D is unclear. Trimming shortened V by 5 bases and J by 3 bases, and 9 bases separated the two germline ends. The CDR3 has 12 residues. The V gene's germline CDR1 is SGHKS and CDR2 YYEKEE (reference sequence). As DNA, the CDR3 is TGTGCCAGCAGTTCCACCAACTACGAGCAGTACTTC. Translated: CASSSTNYEQYF.

This clone was observed once. The chain has TRBV19 and TRBJ2-4; 15 bases are shared with TRBD2. The V gene end was trimmed by 1 base and the J gene end by 8 bases; junction bases not matched to a gene: 0. Germline values: CDR1 LNHDA, CDR2 SQIVND (reference sequence). The CDR3 consists of 15 residues. The DNA for the CDR3 is TGTGCCAGTAGTATAGGGACTAGCGGGAGGGACATTCAGTACTTC. Translated, it gives CASSIGTSGRDIQYF.

The V and J genes are TRBV29-1 and TRBJ2-2; 14 bases map to TRBD2. The germline V gene encodes CDR1 SQVTM and CDR2 ANQGSEA. The J segment lost 7 bases and the V segment lost 7 bases, leaving 8 bases of the junction unmatched. The CDR3 is 15 residues long. DNA of the CDR3: TGCAGCGCCCGGGGACTAGCGGGAGAAGGCGGGGAGCTGTTTTTT. Its translation is CSARGLAGEGGELFF.

The genes are TRBV19 and TRBJ1-5; D is unresolved. The CDR3 is made up of 15 amino acids. V was clipped by 2 bases and J by 6 bases, with 14 bases between them. Germline values: CDR1 LNHDA, CDR2 SQIVND (reference sequence). The CDR3 loop reads CASSIFLFSRQPQHF. For the CDR3, the DNA is TGTGCCAGTAGTATATTTTTATTTTCCCGTCAGCCCCAGCATTTT.

In the case of this clone: The sample carries other DNA sequences with the same CDR3. The chain links TRBV4-1 to TRBJ2-7, with D possibly matching TRBD1 (6 bases). V was shortened by 0 bases and J by 0 bases, with 9 bases between the two germline ends. Germline V gene sequence: CDR1 MGHRA, CDR2 YSYEKL. This CDR3 region has 15 residues. CDR3 nucleotides: TGCGCCAGCAGCCAAGATGGGGGCAGCTCCTACGAGCAGTACTTC. Amino acids: CASSQDGGSSYEQYF.

The chain employs TRBV15 and TRBJ1-1, with TRBD1 matching over 7 bases. The V segment lost 3 bases and the J segment 5 bases; nucleotides outside the gene matches: 6. This CDR3 contains 14 residues. CDR1 is LNHNV and CDR2 is YYDKDF in the germline V gene (reference sequence). CDR3 protein: CATSSRDSLTEAFF. The CDR3 bases are TGTGCCACCAGCAGCCGGGACAGCTTGACTGAAGCTTTCTTT.

The chain joins TRBV7-9 to TRBJ2-1, with 9 positions matching TRBD2. The CDR3 is made up of 14 amino acids. V lost 3 bases, J lost 8 bases, and 5 bases stayed unmatched. The germline V gene has CDR1 SEHNR and CDR2 FQNEAQ (reference sequence). DNA for the CDR3: TGTGCCAGCAGCTTTGCTAGCGGGATTGATGAGCAGTTCTTC. It encodes CASSFASGIDEQFF.

The chain carries TRBV15 and TRBJ1-1, with unresolved D. With 1 base removed from V and 0 bases from J, the gap between germline ends came to 12 bases. This CDR3 is built from 16 residues. Germline lookup yields CDR1 LNHNV and CDR2 YYDKDF (reference sequence). CDR3 protein: CATSRGVVGMNTEAFF. The CDR3 DNA reads as TGTGCCACCAGCAGAGGGGTGGTAGGGATGAACACTGAAGCTTTCTTT.

The rearrangement joins TRBV5-1 to TRBJ1-3, with D unclear. Germline CDR1 is SGHRS and CDR2 is YFSETQ. V was clipped by 5 bases and J by 2 bases, with 8 bases between them. The CDR3 sequence is 13 residues long. CDR3 amino acids: CASRGVPGNTIYF. The DNA for the CDR3 is TGCGCCAGCAGAGGAGTCCCTGGAAACACCATATATTTT. The variable domain in full, completed from reference TRBV5-1 and TRBJ1-3, reads KAGVTQTPRYLIKTRGQQVTLSCSPISGHRSVSWYQQTPGQGLQFLFEYFSETQRNKGNFPGRFSGRQFSNSRSEMNVSTLELGDSALYLCASRGVPGNTIYFGEGSWLTVV.

This clone was observed once. The rearrangement uses TRBV2 and TRBJ1-5, with D possibly matching TRBD1 (5 bases). The CDR3 is made up of 17 amino acids. From germline, CDR1 is SNHLY and CDR2 FYNNEI. Trimming cost V 6 bases and J 6 bases, with 24 bases left between them. The CDR3, as DNA: TGTGCCAGCAGCTGGGTAAGAGGCCAGGGAGGTCTTCAGCCCCAGCATTTT. It yields the protein CASSWVRGQGGLQPQHF.

The sample holds one count of this clone. The CDR3 nucleotides are TGTGCCAGCAGCTTGGATAGCGGAGAGCAGTTCTTC. It is translated as CASSLDSGEQFF. The J gene is TRBJ2-1, the V gene TRBV5-4, with a weak D call TRBD2 (6 bases). CDR1 and CDR2 from the germline V gene are SGHNT and YYREEE (reference sequence). Trimming removed 0 bases from V and 10 bases from J, with 8 bases in between. The CDR3 length is 12 residues.

The table lists this clone with a count of one. The chain is built from TRBV29-1 and TRBJ2-1; D might be TRBD2 (5 bases). The V end lost 7 bases, the J end lost 6 bases, and 19 bases lay between the germline ends. The CDR3 sequence is 14 residues long. Germline V gene data show CDR1 as SQVTM and CDR2 as ANQGSEA. CDR3 sequence reads: CSGLRSLHPNEQFF. As DNA, the CDR3 is TGCAGCGGACTAAGATCACTGCATCCCAATGAGCAGTTCTTC.

Worth noting for this clone: An end of the junction differs from the germline gene, which may be a read error. The chain is built from TRBV13 and TRBJ1-5, with D possibly being TRBD1 (5 bases). The CDR3 length is 15 residues. Germline CDR1 reads PRHDT; CDR2 reads FYEKMQ (reference sequence). CDR3 bases: TGTGCCGGCAGCTTGGGGGGTCACGGCAATCAGCCCCAGCATTTT. Translating gives CAGSLGGHGNQPQHF.